These T cell receptor beta chains were read from a single sample in a study of graft-versus-host responses after intestinal transplantation. Libraries were prepared by immunoSEQ multiplex PCR; TCRdb keeps only in-frame clonotypes and omits some of them. The sample consists of roughly 85,000 clones, around 93% of them appearing once. No antigen has been identified for these receptors. Sequencing used unstimulated CD8+ T cells sorted from spleen or lymph node cells, obtained before transplant. The source is a human donor who was the organ donor for an intestinal transplant. Both conserved end residues are part of each CDR3. D genes are given only for firm matches. Expanded clones get a size class; other rows say once, few or many, or leave the size out.

v_gene: TRBV19
abundance: -
d_gene: -
j_gene: TRBJ2-7
CDR3aa: CASSIGYRSYEQYF
CDR3nt: TGTGCCAGTAGTATTGGCTACCGCAGCTACGAGCAGTACTTC

v_gene: TRBV10-1
abundance: -
d_gene: -
j_gene: TRBJ2-1
CDR3aa: CASSYAANLYDEQFF
CDR3nt: TGCGCCAGCAGTTACGCGGCGAACCTGTATGATGAGCAGTTCTTC

v_gene: TRBV20-1
abundance: -
d_gene: -
j_gene: TRBJ2-1
CDR3aa: CSADFYNEQFF
CDR3nt: TGCAGTGCGGACTTTTACAATGAGCAGTTCTTC

v_gene: TRBV11-2
abundance: -
d_gene: -
j_gene: TRBJ1-2
CDR3aa: CASSLGGGRITNYGYTF
CDR3nt: TGTGCCAGCAGCTTAGGAGGCGGACGAATTACTAACTATGGCTACACCTTC

v_gene: TRBV9
abundance: -
d_gene: -
j_gene: TRBJ1-3
CDR3aa: CASSDFTGGNTIYF
CDR3nt: TGTGCCAGCAGCGACTTCACAGGGGGAAACACCATATATTTT

v_gene: TRBV14
abundance: -
d_gene: TRBD2
j_gene: TRBJ2-1
CDR3aa: CASSQEWGLAGNNEQFF
CDR3nt: TGTGCCAGCAGCCAAGAATGGGGACTAGCGGGAAACAATGAGCAGTTCTTC

v_gene: TRBV19
abundance: -
d_gene: -
j_gene: TRBJ2-7
CDR3aa: CASSIYAGAYEQYF
CDR3nt: TGTGCCAGTAGTATCTATGCGGGTGCCTACGAGCAGTACTTC

v_gene: TRBV13
abundance: -
d_gene: -
j_gene: TRBJ1-1
CDR3aa: CASSYRPSSNTEAFF
CDR3nt: TGTGCCAGCAGCTACCGACCGTCGTCGAACACTGAAGCTTTCTTT

v_gene: TRBV5-1
abundance: -
d_gene: -
j_gene: TRBJ2-7
CDR3aa: CASSLAPARYEQYF
CDR3nt: TGCGCCAGCAGCTTGGCGCCAGCTAGATACGAGCAGTACTTC

v_gene: TRBV6-1
abundance: -
d_gene: TRBD1
j_gene: TRBJ2-3
CDR3aa: CASRRGLSPYTQYF
CDR3nt: TGTGCCAGCAGGAGGGGGCTAAGCCCTTATACGCAGTATTTT

v_gene: TRBV5-1
abundance: -
d_gene: -
j_gene: TRBJ1-2
CDR3aa: CASSPGDGYGYTF
CDR3nt: TGCGCCAGCAGCCCGGGGGACGGCTATGGCTACACCTTC

v_gene: TRBV7-9
abundance: once
d_gene: -
j_gene: TRBJ2-7
CDR3aa: CASSLEQGSYEQYF
CDR3nt: TGTGCCAGCAGCTTAGAACAGGGATCCTACGAGCAGTACTTC

v_gene: TRBV19
abundance: -
d_gene: TRBD2
j_gene: TRBJ2-1
CDR3aa: CASSVGLVLNEQFF
CDR3nt: TGTGCCAGTAGTGTCGGACTAGTGTTGAATGAGCAGTTCTTC

v_gene: TRBV19
abundance: once
d_gene: -
j_gene: TRBJ2-2
CDR3aa: CASISVAGELFF
CDR3nt: TGTGCCAGTATTTCAGTGGCCGGGGAGCTGTTTTTT

v_gene: TRBV9
abundance: -
d_gene: -
j_gene: TRBJ1-1
CDR3aa: CASSVLENLNTEAFF
CDR3nt: TGTGCCAGCAGCGTACTCGAGAACTTGAACACTGAAGCTTTCTTT

v_gene: TRBV7-6
abundance: -
d_gene: TRBD2
j_gene: TRBJ2-1
CDR3aa: CASSLAGGGNEQFF
CDR3nt: TGTGCCAGCAGCTTAGCGGGCGGGGGCAATGAGCAGTTCTTC

v_gene: TRBV6-5
abundance: -
d_gene: -
j_gene: TRBJ1-1
CDR3aa: CASSYQGRYTEAFF
CDR3nt: TGTGCCAGCAGTTACCAGGGCCGGTACACTGAAGCTTTCTTT

v_gene: TRBV27
abundance: -
d_gene: -
j_gene: TRBJ2-7
CDR3aa: CASSWAGDHYEQYF
CDR3nt: TGTGCCAGCAGCTGGGCTGGGGACCACTACGAGCAGTACTTC

v_gene: TRBV23-1
abundance: -
d_gene: -
j_gene: TRBJ1-1
CDR3aa: CASIRREERNTEAFF
CDR3nt: TGCGCCAGCATTCGCAGGGAGGAGAGGAACACTGAAGCTTTCTTT

v_gene: TRBV5-1
abundance: once
d_gene: TRBD2
j_gene: TRBJ2-1
CDR3aa: CASSTGLAGVSYNEQFF
CDR3nt: TGCGCCAGCAGCACCGGACTAGCGGGAGTTTCATACAATGAGCAGTTCTTC

v_gene: TRBV9
abundance: -
d_gene: -
j_gene: TRBJ2-2
CDR3aa: CASSPRSGIGELFF
CDR3nt: TGTGCCAGCAGCCCAAGGTCTGGGATCGGGGAGCTGTTTTTT

v_gene: TRBV6-1
abundance: -
d_gene: TRBD1
j_gene: TRBJ2-7
CDR3aa: CASPGQTSYEQYF
CDR3nt: TGTGCCAGCCCGGGACAGACCTCCTACGAGCAGTACTTC

v_gene: TRBV10-3
abundance: -
d_gene: TRBD1
j_gene: TRBJ2-7
CDR3aa: CAISEEQGTYEQYF
CDR3nt: TGTGCCATCAGTGAGGAACAGGGGACGTACGAGCAGTACTTC

v_gene: TRBV19
abundance: -
d_gene: -
j_gene: TRBJ1-2
CDR3aa: CASSIGQIYGYTF
CDR3nt: TGTGCCAGTAGTATTGGGCAGATCTATGGCTACACCTTC

v_gene: TRBV27
abundance: -
d_gene: -
j_gene: TRBJ1-1
CDR3aa: CASRAGRNTEAFF
CDR3nt: TGTGCCAGCAGGGCCGGGAGGAACACTGAAGCTTTCTTT

v_gene: TRBV4-1
abundance: once
d_gene: -
j_gene: TRBJ1-2
CDR3aa: CASSPRVLYGYTF
CDR3nt: TGCGCCAGCAGCCCCAGGGTCCTATATGGCTACACCTTC

v_gene: TRBV7-2
abundance: -
d_gene: -
j_gene: TRBJ2-5
CDR3aa: CASSLVDGSEIQYF
CDR3nt: TGTGCCAGCAGCTTAGTGGACGGTTCCGAGATCCAGTACTTC

v_gene: TRBV27
abundance: -
d_gene: -
j_gene: TRBJ2-7
CDR3aa: CASSGPGQAYEQYF
CDR3nt: TGTGCCAGCAGTGGGCCGGGACAAGCCTACGAGCAGTACTTC

v_gene: TRBV25-1
abundance: -
d_gene: TRBD1
j_gene: TRBJ1-1
CDR3aa: CASSDGQGNTEAFF
CDR3nt: TGTGCCAGCAGTGACGGACAGGGGAACACTGAAGCTTTCTTT

v_gene: TRBV10-2
abundance: -
d_gene: TRBD1
j_gene: TRBJ2-1
CDR3aa: CASSWGGTGGYNEQFF
CDR3nt: TGCGCCAGCAGTTGGGGTGGGACAGGGGGGTACAATGAGCAGTTCTTC

v_gene: TRBV4-1
abundance: once
d_gene: TRBD1
j_gene: TRBJ1-2
CDR3aa: CASSQGRGQMVDGYTF
CDR3nt: TGCGCCAGCAGCCAAGGGCGGGGACAGATGGTAGACGGCTACACCTTC

v_gene: TRBV14
abundance: -
d_gene: TRBD2
j_gene: TRBJ2-5
CDR3aa: CASSQETSGTPAETQYF
CDR3nt: TGTGCCAGCAGCCAAGAAACTAGCGGGACCCCAGCCGAGACCCAGTACTTC

v_gene: TRBV6-6
abundance: -
d_gene: TRBD1
j_gene: TRBJ2-3
CDR3aa: CASRQTGLQDTQYF
CDR3nt: TGTGCCAGCCGCCAGACAGGGCTCCAAGATACGCAGTATTTT

v_gene: TRBV11-2
abundance: once
d_gene: -
j_gene: TRBJ1-4
CDR3aa: CASSLGIATNEKLFF
CDR3nt: TGTGCCAGCAGCTTAGGAATAGCAACTAATGAAAAACTGTTTTTT

v_gene: TRBV29-1
abundance: -
d_gene: -
j_gene: TRBJ2-7
CDR3aa: CSVEVGLASYEQYF
CDR3nt: TGCAGCGTTGAGGTCGGACTGGCCTCCTACGAGCAGTACTTC

v_gene: TRBV10-1
abundance: -
d_gene: TRBD2
j_gene: TRBJ2-5
CDR3aa: CATMGGDQETQYF
CDR3nt: TGCGCCACCATGGGGGGGGACCAAGAGACCCAGTACTTC

v_gene: TRBV19
abundance: -
d_gene: -
j_gene: TRBJ1-2
CDR3aa: CASSTWNRPSSYGYTF
CDR3nt: TGTGCCAGTAGTACCTGGAATAGGCCGAGTTCCTATGGCTACACCTTC

v_gene: TRBV19
abundance: -
d_gene: -
j_gene: TRBJ2-3
CDR3aa: CASSSWTSDTQYF
CDR3nt: TGTGCCAGTAGCTCATGGACGTCAGATACGCAGTATTTT

v_gene: TRBV5-4
abundance: -
d_gene: -
j_gene: TRBJ2-2
CDR3aa: CASSSTSTGELFF
CDR3nt: TGTGCCAGCAGCTCAACCAGCACCGGGGAGCTGTTTTTT

v_gene: TRBV4-1
abundance: -
d_gene: -
j_gene: TRBJ2-1
CDR3aa: CASSQEPPIKLLNNEQFF
CDR3nt: TGCGCCAGCAGCCAAGAACCACCGATTAAATTACTTAACAATGAGCAGTTCTTC

v_gene: TRBV10-2
abundance: -
d_gene: TRBD2
j_gene: TRBJ2-3
CDR3aa: CASSLTGISGGDTDTQYF
CDR3nt: TGCGCCAGCAGCCTAACAGGAATTAGCGGGGGGGACACAGATACGCAGTATTTT

v_gene: TRBV27
abundance: -
d_gene: TRBD1
j_gene: TRBJ1-2
CDR3aa: CASSPQFPLGTGLGYTF
CDR3nt: TGTGCCAGCAGCCCCCAGTTTCCCCTCGGGACAGGGCTAGGCTACACCTTC

v_gene: TRBV6-5
abundance: -
d_gene: TRBD1
j_gene: TRBJ2-1
CDR3aa: CASSLGQGSYNEQFF
CDR3nt: TGTGCCAGCAGCCTCGGACAGGGGTCCTACAATGAGCAGTTCTTC